This TCR beta chain emerged from a study of identical twins. Points from the study as a whole: Memory repertoires showed no such pattern, whereas abundant cord blood beta clonotypes carried fewer insertions.

TCRdb re-analysed the 5' RACE reads in MiXCR, keeping a single row per CDR3 protein. The table has approximately 230,000 distinct CDR3 sequences, 11% to 15% seen once. Many counts were recorded for this clonotype. Its target is unknown. Sequenced input: memory (CD45RO+) T cells sorted from blood. The TCR comes from a woman aged 18 to 35 in good health.

Here the CDR3 reads CASSLIPSGGAGELFF. DNA of the CDR3: TGCGCCAGCAGCTTGATACCCAGCGGGGGGGCCGGGGAGCTGTTTTTT. The chain combines TRBV5-1 with TRBJ2-2; 10 bases map to TRBD2. Germline CDR1 and CDR2: SGHRS and YFSETQ. The CDR3 totals 16 residues. Losses at the gene ends were 1 base for V and 6 bases for J; bases not matched to a gene: 6.